Below, one T cell receptor (beta chain) is given with its context. Its antigen is unknown. TCRdb reprocessed the reads with MiXCR, giving one entry per CDR3 protein. The sample yields 500,000 to 600,000 distinct CDR3 sequences, 16% seen once. The sample originates from a study of T cell repertoires in cytomegalovirus infection. As for the study in general: A matching HLA type, together with CMV infection, was signaled by public TCR beta signatures.

Points from the study as a whole: In two of eight donors, the top clonotype was HLA-C-restricted CMV-specific. Adding up the frequency of public TCR beta families identified people who carried CMV plus the relevant HLA.

The clonotype originates from a human donor in good health (CMV status not recorded). Some clones in this sample may be carry-over from other donors' samples. What was sequenced was CD8+ T cells from PBMCs.

The CDR3 DNA follows: TGCAGTGCCCTGGACAAGCACCGTTCTCGGTACACTGAAGCTTTCTTT. Amino acid sequence: CSALDKHRSRYTEAFF. The chain recombines TRBV20-1 with TRBJ1-1; D is possibly TRBD1 (5 bases). The germline V and J ends were trimmed by 6 bases and 3 bases, with 23 bases remaining between them. The CDR3 has 16 residues. CDR1 and CDR2 (germline): DFQATT, SNEGSKA (reference sequence).